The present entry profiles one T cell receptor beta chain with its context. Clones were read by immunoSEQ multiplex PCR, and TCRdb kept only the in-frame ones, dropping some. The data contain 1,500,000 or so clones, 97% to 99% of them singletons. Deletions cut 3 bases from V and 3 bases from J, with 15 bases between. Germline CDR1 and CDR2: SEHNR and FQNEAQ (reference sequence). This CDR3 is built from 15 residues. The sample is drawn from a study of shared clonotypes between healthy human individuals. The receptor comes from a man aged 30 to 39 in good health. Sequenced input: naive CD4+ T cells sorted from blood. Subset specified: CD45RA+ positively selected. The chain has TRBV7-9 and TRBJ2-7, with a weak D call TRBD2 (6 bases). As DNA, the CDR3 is TGTGCCAGCAGCTTCGGGGGTCAGCGGAGCTACGAGCAGTACTTC. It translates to CASSFGGQRSYEQYF.